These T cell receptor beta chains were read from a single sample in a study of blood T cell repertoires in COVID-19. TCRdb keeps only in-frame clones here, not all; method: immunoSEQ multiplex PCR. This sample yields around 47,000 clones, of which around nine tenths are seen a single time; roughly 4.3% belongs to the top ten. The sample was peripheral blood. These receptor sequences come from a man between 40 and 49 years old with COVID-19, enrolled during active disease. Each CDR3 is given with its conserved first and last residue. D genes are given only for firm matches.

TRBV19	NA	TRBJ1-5	CASTTHAGGNQPQHF	TGTGCCAGTACCACCCACGCAGGGGGCAATCAGCCCCAGCATTTT
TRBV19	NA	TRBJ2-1	CASSIEGRPSLGEQFF	TGTGCCAGTAGTATAGAAGGGAGGCCTTCTTTGGGCGAGCAGTTCTTC
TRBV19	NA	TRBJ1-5	CASSISNIGNQPQHF	TGTGCCAGTAGTATTTCCAACATTGGCAATCAGCCCCAGCATTTT
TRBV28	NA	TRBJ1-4	CASSSRGWLFF	TGTGCCAGCAGTTCCCGAGGATGGCTGTTTTTT
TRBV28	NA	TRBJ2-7	CASSLERQSYEQYF	TGTGCCAGCAGTTTAGAGCGTCAGTCCTACGAGCAGTACTTC
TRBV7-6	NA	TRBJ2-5	CASSLERALQTQYF	TGTGCCAGCAGCTTAGAGCGAGCTTTGCAGACCCAGTACTTC
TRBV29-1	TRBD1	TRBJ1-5	CSAGQGSNQPQHF	TGCAGCGCGGGACAGGGGAGCAATCAGCCCCAGCATTTT
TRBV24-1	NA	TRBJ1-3	CATSDSARGDGNTIYF	TGTGCCACCAGTGATTCAGCGCGGGGGGACGGAAACACCATATATTTT
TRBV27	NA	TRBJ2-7	CASSFLSSGGSYEQYF	TGTGCCAGCAGTTTTCTGTCGTCAGGAGGGAGCTACGAGCAGTACTTC
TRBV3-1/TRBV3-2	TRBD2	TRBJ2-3	CASSQGPSGRSDTQYF	TGTGCCAGCAGCCAAGGCCCCAGCGGGAGGTCAGATACGCAGTATTTT
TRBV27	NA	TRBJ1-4	CATLPEAGKGATNEKLFF	TGTGCCACCCTACCCGAGGCAGGAAAGGGGGCAACTAATGAAAAACTGTTTTTT